This TCR beta chain stems from a study of technical replicates of blood from a few donors. The CDR3 consists of 14 residues. V shed 0 bases and J shed 6 bases, with 12 bases lying between them. Germline CDR1 reads SGDLS; CDR2 reads YYNGEE. The repertoire was sequenced with immunoSEQ multiplex PCR; TCRdb's copy has only in-frame clones and lacks some. The profile shows about 85,000 clones, just under 95% of them singletons. The receptor comes from a human donor in good health. The chain joins TRBV9 to TRBJ1-1; D is possibly TRBD1 (5 bases). Sequencing was carried out using T cells isolated from PBMCs. The CDR3 loop is CASSVGQGGAEAFF. The CDR3 coding sequence is TGTGCCAGCAGCGTAGGCCAGGGAGGGGCTGAAGCTTTCTTT.